This entry lists 27 T cell receptor beta chains sequenced from one sample in a study of cytomegalovirus exposure and HLA in healthy donors. PCR involved 60 Vbeta and 13 Jbeta primers. Assay: immunoSEQ multiplex PCR; the TCRdb copy retains only in-frame clones and omits some. The data hold 200,000 or so clones, with approximately 78% observed a single time. Sequenced sample: PBMCs. These receptors originate from a woman in her fifties or sixties in good health and CMV-seropositive.

The chain combines TRBV7-9 with TRBJ1-3; the D gene is possibly TRBD1 (5 bases). CDR3 length: 17 amino acids. Per germline, CDR1 SEHNR and CDR2 FQNEAQ (reference sequence). The V gene lost 5 bases and the J gene lost 2 bases, with 19 bases spanning the gap. CDR3 DNA sequence: TGTGCCAGCAGCCACCCGAGGTTGGAGGGGCCTGGAAACACCATATATTTT. Encoded protein: CASSHPRLEGPGNTIYF.

The chain recombines TRBV27 with TRBJ2-5; 10 bases are shared with TRBD2. The CDR3 sequence is 15 residues long. Germline V gene lookup returns CDR1 MNHEY and CDR2 SMNVEV (reference sequence). Unmatched junction bases numbered 3, after V lost 1 base and J lost 4 bases. The CDR3 DNA follows: TGTGCCAGCAGTTTATACCTAGCGGGAGTAGAGACCCAGTACTTC. Protein sequence: CASSLYLAGVETQYF.

The chain couples TRBV6-1 to TRBJ2-1; D call uncertain. Trimming cost V 4 bases and J 3 bases, with 4 bases left between them. The CDR3 extends over 12 amino acids. The germline V gene encodes CDR1 MNHNS and CDR2 SASEGT. This CDR3 reads CASSAYYNEQFF. The DNA for the CDR3 is TGTGCCAGCAGTGCCTACTACAATGAGCAGTTCTTC.

The rearrangement joins TRBV18 to TRBJ2-7, with D perhaps TRBD2 (7 bases). Germline V gives CDR1 KGHSH, CDR2 LQKENI. The length of the CDR3 is 14 residues. V lost 3 bases and J lost 6, with 15 bases in between. This CDR3 reads CASSPMAGEGEQYF. CDR3 sequence (DNA): TGTGCCAGCTCACCTATGGCAGGGGAGGGCGAGCAGTACTTC. Supplemented by reference TRBV18 and TRBJ2-7, the full variable domain reads NAGVMQNPRHLVRRRGQEARLRCSPMKGHSHVYWYRQLPEEGLKFMVYLQKENIIDESGMPKERFSAEFPKEGPSILRIQQVVRGDSAAYFCASSPMAGEGEQYFGPGTRLTVT.

The chain has TRBV7-2 and TRBJ2-3; no definite D call. V dropped 3 bases and J dropped 6 bases, with 13 bases sitting between them. This CDR3 has 14 residues. Germline V gives CDR1 SGHTA, CDR2 FQGNSA. The DNA of the CDR3 is TGTGCCAGCAGCTTGAACCGAGTCTCGGATACGCAGTATTTT. Residues: CASSLNRVSDTQYF.

The rearrangement uses TRBV5-1 and TRBJ2-5, with a possible D match to TRBD2 (5 bases). CDR3 length equals 15 residues. Trimming removed 0 bases from V and 1 base from J, with 10 bases in between. In germline, CDR1 is SGHRS, CDR2 YFSETQ. This CDR3 reads CASSLAGGLQETQYF. The CDR3 nucleotides are TGCGCCAGCAGCTTGGCCGGAGGACTCCAAGAGACCCAGTACTTC.

This clone was counted a single time. Mismatch with germline at one junction end may stem from a read error. The J gene is TRBJ2-6, the V gene TRBV6-6; TRBD1 matches at 8 bases. Germline assignment: CDR1 MNHNY and CDR2 SVGAGI (reference sequence). This CDR3 region has 14 residues. The CDR3 is CASSYSTGANGLTF. The DNA for the CDR3 is TGTGCCAGCAGTTACTCGACAGGGGCCAACGGCCTGACTTTC.

The chain is built from TRBV27 and TRBJ2-1; a possible D gene is TRBD1 (6 bases). V was pared by 0 bases and J by 5 bases, with 14 bases between. CDR1 and CDR2 (germline): MNHEY, SMNVEV (reference sequence). The CDR3 spans 16 residues. The CDR3 DNA reads as TGTGCCAGCAGTTTATCCAGGGGTGGGGTCCACAATGAGCAGTTCTTC. Protein sequence: CASSLSRGGVHNEQFF.

The chain has TRBV11-3 and TRBJ2-5; 11 nucleotides line up with TRBD2. The CDR3 has 19 amino acids. V shed 5 bases and J 3 bases; nucleotides not matched to a gene: 17. The germline V gene encodes CDR1 SGHNT and CDR2 YENEEA. DNA for the CDR3: TGTGCCAGCAGCCGCGGACAGGGACGACTAGCGGGACGGGAAGAGACCCAGTACTTC. It specifies CASSRGQGRLAGREETQYF.

The chain uses TRBV2 and TRBJ2-2; 8 positions agree with TRBD2. V was clipped by 7 bases and J by 1 base; unmatched bases: 2. CDR1 and CDR2 (germline): SNHLY, FYNNEI. This CDR3 spans 14 amino acids. The CDR3 nucleotides read TGTGCCAGCACCAGCGGGAGGAACACCGGGGAGCTGTTTTTT. Translating it yields CASTSGRNTGELFF.

The chain uses TRBV7-2 and TRBJ2-3; TRBD2 matches 8 bases. After removal of 2 bases from V and 1 base from J, the junction contained 2 bases not matched to a gene. The germline V gene encodes CDR1 SGHTA and CDR2 FQGNSA. The CDR3 sequence is 15 residues long. The CDR3 region is CASSLNSGGTDTQYF. In DNA form, the CDR3 reads TGTGCCAGCAGCTTAAATAGCGGGGGCACAGATACGCAGTATTTT.

The rearrangement joins TRBV29-1 to TRBJ2-1; D may be TRBD1 (5 bases). Trimming removed 3 bases from V and 6 bases from J, with 15 bases in between. Per the germline V gene, CDR1 is SQVTM and CDR2 is ANQGSEA. The CDR3 runs to 14 residues. The CDR3 bases are TGCAGCGTTGAGGGGCAGGATAGGATCAATGAGCAGTTCTTC. Its protein is CSVEGQDRINEQFF.

The gene calls are TRBV15 and TRBJ2-1; 9 bases match TRBD2. With 4 bases clipped from V and 9 bases from J, the junction kept 13 bases outside the gene matches. Germline V gene lookup returns CDR1 LNHNV and CDR2 YYDKDF (reference sequence). The CDR3 length is 16 residues. CDR3 DNA: TGTGCCACCAGCATGGGGTGGAGCGGGAGGAATGGTGAGCAGTTCTTC. It encodes CATSMGWSGRNGEQFF. Complete variable domain (other parts from reference TRBV15 and TRBJ2-1): DAMVIQNPRYQVTQFGKPVTLSCSQTLNHNVMYWYQQKSSQAPKLLFHYYDKDFNNEADTPDNFQSRRPNTSFCFLDIRSPGLGDTAMYLCATSMGWSGRNGEQFFGPGTRLTVL.

V usage is TRBV15 and J usage is TRBJ2-1; perhaps TRBD2 as D (6 bases). The CDR3 runs to 15 residues. Germline V gives CDR1 LNHNV, CDR2 YYDKDF (reference sequence). The V end was cut by 1 base, the J end by 6 bases, with 13 bases between. CDR3 bases: TGTGCCACCAGCAGAGTGGCGGGACGGGCCAATGAGCAGTTCTTC. It specifies CATSRVAGRANEQFF.

This clone was counted once. The V gene is TRBV18, the J gene TRBJ1-2; 7 nucleotides line up with TRBD1. Germline values: CDR1 KGHSH, CDR2 LQKENI. This CDR3 comprises 14 residues. Germline trimming cut 3 bases from V and 4 bases from J; bases unmatched to any gene: 5. The CDR3 sequence: CASSPNRDSYGYTF. The CDR3 nucleotides read TGTGCCAGCTCACCGAACCGGGACAGCTATGGCTACACCTTC.

The chain uses TRBV5-4 and TRBJ2-7; D might be TRBD1 (6 bases). Germline V gives CDR1 SGHNT, CDR2 YYREEE (reference sequence). The CDR3 is 14 amino acids. Trimming left V 6 bases short and J 0 bases short, with 13 bases between. CDR3 sequence reads: CASTIQGSSYEQYF. The CDR3 DNA sequence: TGTGCCAGCACCATACAGGGCAGCTCCTACGAGCAGTACTTC.

This chain connects TRBV6-6 to TRBJ1-4; 9 bases fit TRBD1. The V segment lost 2 bases and the J segment 7 bases; nucleotides outside the gene matches: 5. Germline CDR1 and CDR2: MNHNY and SVGAGI (reference sequence). The CDR3 sequence is 15 residues long. The CDR3 spells CASSYRTGEGEKLFF. As DNA, the CDR3 is TGTGCCAGCAGTTACCGGACAGGGGAAGGTGAAAAACTGTTTTTT.

This sequence joins TRBV7-2 and TRBJ2-5; D is possibly TRBD2 (7 bases). The CDR3 runs 16 residues. Trimming stripped 5 bases from V and 5 bases from J, with 21 bases between. Per germline, CDR1 SGHTA and CDR2 FQGNSA. In nucleotides, the CDR3 is TGTGCCAGCAGCCCCAGTCTTGGGGGGGCAAGGGAGACCCAGTACTTC. It yields the protein CASSPSLGGARETQYF.

As concerns this clone: The junction differs from germline at one of its ends, possibly a read error. This sequence joins TRBV7-7 and TRBJ2-7; TRBD1 might be the D (6 bases). Looked up from germline, CDR1 is SSHAT and CDR2 is FNYEAQ (reference sequence). CDR3 length equals 14 residues. The DNA of the CDR3 is TGTGCTAGCAGCGTACGCCCAGGGGCCTACGAGCAGTACTTC. This encodes CASSVRPGAYEQYF. Using reference TRBV7-7 and TRBJ2-7 for the parts outside the CDR3, the full variable domain is GAGVSQSPRYKVTKRGQDVTLRCDPISSHATLYWYQQALGQGPEFLTYFNYEAQPDKSGLPSDRFSAERPEGSISTLTIQRTEQRDSAMYRCASSVRPGAYEQYFGPGTRLTVT.

J is TRBJ2-7 and V is TRBV11-2; possibly TRBD2 for D (5 bases). Trimming took off 1 base at V and 2 bases at J, with 6 bases between the two ends. The CDR3 sequence is 13 residues long. Germline values: CDR1 SGHAT, CDR2 FQNNGV. For the CDR3, the DNA is TGTGCCAGCAGCTTAGGAGGGACCTACGAGCAGTACTTC. Its translation: CASSLGGTYEQYF. Full variable domain (outside the CDR3, taken from reference TRBV11-2 and TRBJ2-7): EAGVAQSPRYKIIEKRQSVAFWCNPISGHATLYWYQQILGQGPKLLIQFQNNGVVDDSQLPKDRFSAERLKGVDSTLKIQPAKLEDSAVYLCASSLGGTYEQYFGPGTRLTVT.

The rearrangement links TRBV10-3 to TRBJ1-1; TRBD1 is a possible D gene (5 bases). Per the germline V gene, CDR1 is ENHRY and CDR2 is SYGVKD. CDR3 size: 13 residues. Trimming took 10 bases from V and 5 from J, leaving 17 bases between them. The CDR3 protein is CATKRGLGTEAFF. Written as DNA, the CDR3 is TGTGCCACCAAGCGGGGGTTGGGGACTGAAGCTTTCTTT.

This rearrangement joins TRBV28 to TRBJ1-3, with 7 positions matching TRBD1. In germline, CDR1 is MDHEN, CDR2 SYDVKM. The CDR3 spans 15 residues. V lost 5 bases, J lost 6 bases, and 10 bases stayed unmatched. For the CDR3, the DNA is TGTGCCAGCAGTATCCCCGGGACAGAAGTAAACACCATATATTTT. The encoded protein is CASSIPGTEVNTIYF.

The gene calls are TRBV7-9 and TRBJ1-6; perhaps TRBD1 as D (6 bases). This CDR3 is built from 14 residues. The germline V gene encodes CDR1 SEHNR and CDR2 FQNEAQ (reference sequence). The V gene lost 4 bases and the J gene lost 10 bases, with 14 bases spanning the gap. The CDR3 DNA reads TGTGCCAGCAGCTCGGCAGGGGCGAGGTCACCCCTCCACTTT. It encodes CASSSAGARSPLHF.

V gene TRBV5-1 combines with J gene TRBJ2-1; 7 positions agree with TRBD2. The V gene end was trimmed by 0 bases and the J gene end by 0 bases; junction bases not matched to a gene: 3. Germline CDR1 and CDR2: SGHRS and YFSETQ. The CDR3 is 16 residues long. The CDR3 sequence is CASSLGGGSSYNEQFF. In DNA, the CDR3 is TGCGCCAGCAGCTTGGGGGGCGGGAGCTCCTACAATGAGCAGTTCTTC.

This clone was seen a few times. V and J are TRBV2 and TRBJ1-6; D is undetermined. V was trimmed by 7 bases and J by 4 bases, leaving 8 bases between them. CDR3 length equals 13 residues. CDR1 is SNHLY and CDR2 is FYNNEI in the germline V gene. Here the CDR3 reads CASTWQYNSPLHF. CDR3 in DNA: TGTGCCAGCACGTGGCAGTATAATTCACCCCTCCACTTT.

The rearrangement joins TRBV28 to TRBJ2-1; D is ambiguous. V shed 1 base and J shed 4 bases, with 8 bases lying between them. The germline gives CDR1 MDHEN, CDR2 SYDVKM. The CDR3 is 14 residues long. This CDR3 is CASSLSLMYNEQFF. The CDR3 coding sequence is TGTGCCAGCAGTTTATCTCTTATGTACAATGAGCAGTTCTTC.

V gene TRBV28 combines with J gene TRBJ1-3; a possible D gene is TRBD1 (6 bases). Deletions cut 2 bases from V and 0 bases from J, with 11 bases between. Germline CDR1 reads MDHEN; CDR2 reads SYDVKM. The CDR3 loop spans 16 amino acids. The CDR3 nucleotides read TGTGCCAGCAGTTTAGGTACAGGGAGCTCTGGAAACACCATATATTTT. The encoded protein is CASSLGTGSSGNTIYF.